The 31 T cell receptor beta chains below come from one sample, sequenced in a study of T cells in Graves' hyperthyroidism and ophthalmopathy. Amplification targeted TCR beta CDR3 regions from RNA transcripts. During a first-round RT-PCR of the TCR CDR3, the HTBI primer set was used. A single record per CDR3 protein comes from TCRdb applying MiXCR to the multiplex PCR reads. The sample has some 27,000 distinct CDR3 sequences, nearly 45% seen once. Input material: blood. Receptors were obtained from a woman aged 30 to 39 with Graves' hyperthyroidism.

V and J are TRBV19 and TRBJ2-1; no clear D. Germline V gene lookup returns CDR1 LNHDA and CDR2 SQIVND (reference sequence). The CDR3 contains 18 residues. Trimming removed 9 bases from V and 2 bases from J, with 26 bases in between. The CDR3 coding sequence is TGTGCCAGCTCACCAGAATGGGCAGGAACCCTGACCTACAATGAGCAGTTCTTC. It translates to CASSPEWAGTLTYNEQFF.

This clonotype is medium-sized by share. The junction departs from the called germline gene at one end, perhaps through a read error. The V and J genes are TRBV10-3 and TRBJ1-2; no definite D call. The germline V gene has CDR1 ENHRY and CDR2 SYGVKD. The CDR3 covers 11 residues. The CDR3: CAISINYGYTF. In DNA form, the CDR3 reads TGTGCGATCAGCATAAACTATGGCTACACCTTC.

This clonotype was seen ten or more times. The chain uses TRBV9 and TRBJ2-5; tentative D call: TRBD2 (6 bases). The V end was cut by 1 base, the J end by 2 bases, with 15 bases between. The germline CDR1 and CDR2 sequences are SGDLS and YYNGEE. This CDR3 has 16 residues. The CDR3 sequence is CASSVTPQTRQETQYF. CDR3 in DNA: TGTGCCAGCAGCGTAACCCCCCAGACTAGACAAGAGACCCAGTACTTC. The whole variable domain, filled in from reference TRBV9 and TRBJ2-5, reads DSGVTQTPKHLITATGQRVTLRCSPRSGDLSVYWYQQSLDQGLQFLIQYYNGEERAKGNILERFSAQQFPDLHSELNLSSLELGDSALYFCASSVTPQTRQETQYFGPGTRLLVL.

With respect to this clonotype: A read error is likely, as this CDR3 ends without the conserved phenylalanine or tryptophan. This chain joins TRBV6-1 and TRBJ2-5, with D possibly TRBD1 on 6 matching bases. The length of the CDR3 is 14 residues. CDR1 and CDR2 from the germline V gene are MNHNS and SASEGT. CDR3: CASSRQDGQETQYL. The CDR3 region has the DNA TGCGCCAGCAGTCGACAGGACGGCCAAGAGACCCAGTACCTC.

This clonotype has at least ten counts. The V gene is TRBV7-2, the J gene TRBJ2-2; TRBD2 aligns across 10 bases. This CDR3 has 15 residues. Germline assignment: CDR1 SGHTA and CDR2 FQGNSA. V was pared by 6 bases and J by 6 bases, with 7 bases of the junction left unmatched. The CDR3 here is CASRGGTSVSGELFF. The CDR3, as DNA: TGTGCCAGCAGGGGAGGGACTAGCGTTTCCGGGGAGCTGTTTTTT.

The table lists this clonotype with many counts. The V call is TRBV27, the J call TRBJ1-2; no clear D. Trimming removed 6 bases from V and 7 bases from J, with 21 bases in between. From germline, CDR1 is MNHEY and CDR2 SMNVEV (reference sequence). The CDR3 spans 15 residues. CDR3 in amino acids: CASSHIGLRVTGYTF. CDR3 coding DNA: TGTGCCAGCAGCCATATTGGCCTAAGGGTTACTGGCTACACCTTC.

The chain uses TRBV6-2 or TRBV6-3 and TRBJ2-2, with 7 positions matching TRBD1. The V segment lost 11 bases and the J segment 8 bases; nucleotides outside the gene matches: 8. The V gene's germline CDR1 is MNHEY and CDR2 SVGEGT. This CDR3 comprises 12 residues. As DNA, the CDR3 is TGTGCCGGCGGTAGGGGGCTTGGGGAGCTGTTTTTT. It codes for CAGGRGLGELFF.

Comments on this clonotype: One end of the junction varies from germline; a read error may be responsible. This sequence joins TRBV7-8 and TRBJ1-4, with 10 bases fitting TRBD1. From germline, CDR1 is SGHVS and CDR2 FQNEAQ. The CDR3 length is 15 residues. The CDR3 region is CACSLATGGHEKLFF. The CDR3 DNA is TGTGCCTGCAGCTTGGCGACAGGGGGCCACGAAAAACTGTTTTTT.

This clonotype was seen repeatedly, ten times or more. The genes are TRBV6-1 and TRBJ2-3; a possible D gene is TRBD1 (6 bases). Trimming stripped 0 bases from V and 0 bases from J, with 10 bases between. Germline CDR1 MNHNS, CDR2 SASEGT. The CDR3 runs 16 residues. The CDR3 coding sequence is TGTGCCAGCAGTGAAGCGCCGGGACATAGCACAGATACGCAGTATTTT. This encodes CASSEAPGHSTDTQYF.

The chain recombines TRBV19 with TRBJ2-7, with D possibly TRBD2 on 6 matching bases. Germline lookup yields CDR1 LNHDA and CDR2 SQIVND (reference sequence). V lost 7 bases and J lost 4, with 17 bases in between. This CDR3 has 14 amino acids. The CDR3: CASTGGDSRYEQYF. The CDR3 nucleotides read TGTGCCAGTACCGGAGGGGACTCAAGGTACGAGCAGTACTTC. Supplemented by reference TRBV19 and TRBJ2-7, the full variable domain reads DGGITQSPKYLFRKEGQNVTLSCEQNLNHDAMYWYRQDPGQGLRLIYYSQIVNDFQKGDIAEGYSVSREKKESFPLTVTSAQKNPTAFYLCASTGGDSRYEQYFGPGTRLTVT.

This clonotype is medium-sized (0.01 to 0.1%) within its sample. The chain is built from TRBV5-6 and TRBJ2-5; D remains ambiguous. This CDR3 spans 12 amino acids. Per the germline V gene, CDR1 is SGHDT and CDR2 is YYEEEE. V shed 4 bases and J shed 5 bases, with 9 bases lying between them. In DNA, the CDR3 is TGTGCCAGCAGCACACCGAGGGAGACCCAGTACTTC. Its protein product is CASSTPRETQYF.

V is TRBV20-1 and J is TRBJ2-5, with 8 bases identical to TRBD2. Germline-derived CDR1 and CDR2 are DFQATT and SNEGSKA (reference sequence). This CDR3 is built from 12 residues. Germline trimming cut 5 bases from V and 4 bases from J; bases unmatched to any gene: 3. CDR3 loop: CSAPGGGETQYF. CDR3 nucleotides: TGCAGTGCTCCGGGAGGGGGAGAGACCCAGTACTTC.

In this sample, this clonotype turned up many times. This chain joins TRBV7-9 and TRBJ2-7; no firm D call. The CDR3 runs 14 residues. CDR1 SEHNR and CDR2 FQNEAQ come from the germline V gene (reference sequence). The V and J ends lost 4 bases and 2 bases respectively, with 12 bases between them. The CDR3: CASSYPGAPYEQYF. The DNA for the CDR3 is TGTGCCAGCAGCTACCCTGGAGCGCCCTACGAGCAGTACTTC.

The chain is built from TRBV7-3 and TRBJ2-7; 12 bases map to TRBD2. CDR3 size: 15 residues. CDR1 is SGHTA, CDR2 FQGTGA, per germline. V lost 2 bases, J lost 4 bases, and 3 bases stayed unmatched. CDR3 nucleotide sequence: TGTGCCAGCAGCTTAGGACTAGCGGGAAGGTACGAGCAGTACTTC. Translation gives CASSLGLAGRYEQYF.

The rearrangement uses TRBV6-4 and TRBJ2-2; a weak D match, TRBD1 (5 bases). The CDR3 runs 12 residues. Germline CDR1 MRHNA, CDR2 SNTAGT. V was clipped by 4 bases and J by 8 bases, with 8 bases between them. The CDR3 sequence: CASSGQGGELFF. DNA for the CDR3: TGTGCCAGCAGTGGGCAGGGTGGGGAGCTGTTTTTT.

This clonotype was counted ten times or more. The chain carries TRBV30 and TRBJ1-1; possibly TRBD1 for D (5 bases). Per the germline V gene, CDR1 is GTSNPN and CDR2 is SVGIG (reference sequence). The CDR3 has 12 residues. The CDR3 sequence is CAGDRGATEAFF. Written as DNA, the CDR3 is TGTGCTGGCGATCGGGGCGCCACTGAAGCTTTCTTT.

The CDR3 sequence: CSATTHRGEETQYF. CDR3 nucleotides: TGCAGTGCTACAACTCACAGGGGCGAAGAGACCCAGTACTTC. The chain links TRBV20-1 to TRBJ2-5, with 7 bases matching TRBD1. This CDR3 is 14 amino acids long. CDR1 and CDR2 from the germline V gene are DFQATT and SNEGSKA (reference sequence). Trimming cost V 4 bases and J 3 bases; bases outside gene matches: 8.

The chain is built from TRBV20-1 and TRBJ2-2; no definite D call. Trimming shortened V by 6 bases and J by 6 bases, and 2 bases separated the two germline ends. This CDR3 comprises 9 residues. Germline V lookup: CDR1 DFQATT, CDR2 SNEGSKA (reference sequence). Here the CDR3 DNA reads TGCAGTGCATCCGGGGAGCTGTTTTTT. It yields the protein CSASGELFF.

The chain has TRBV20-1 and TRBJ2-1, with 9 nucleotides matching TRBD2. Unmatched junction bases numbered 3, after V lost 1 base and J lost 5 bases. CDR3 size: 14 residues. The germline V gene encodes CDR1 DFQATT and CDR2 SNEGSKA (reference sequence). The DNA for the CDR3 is TGCAGTGCTAGAGGACTAGCGGAAGACAATGAGCAGTTCTTC. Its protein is CSARGLAEDNEQFF.

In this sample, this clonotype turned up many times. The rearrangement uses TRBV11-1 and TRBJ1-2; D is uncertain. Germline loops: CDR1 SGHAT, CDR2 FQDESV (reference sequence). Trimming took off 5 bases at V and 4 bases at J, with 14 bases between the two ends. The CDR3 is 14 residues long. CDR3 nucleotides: TGTGCCAGCAGCCTAAATTGGGGAACCTATGGCTACACCTTC. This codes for CASSLNWGTYGYTF.

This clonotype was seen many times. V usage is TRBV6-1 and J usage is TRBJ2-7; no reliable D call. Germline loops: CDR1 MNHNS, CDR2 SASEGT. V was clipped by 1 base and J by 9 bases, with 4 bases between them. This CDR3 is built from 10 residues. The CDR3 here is CASSEGRQYF. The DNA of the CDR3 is TGTGCCAGCAGTGAAGGGAGGCAGTACTTC.

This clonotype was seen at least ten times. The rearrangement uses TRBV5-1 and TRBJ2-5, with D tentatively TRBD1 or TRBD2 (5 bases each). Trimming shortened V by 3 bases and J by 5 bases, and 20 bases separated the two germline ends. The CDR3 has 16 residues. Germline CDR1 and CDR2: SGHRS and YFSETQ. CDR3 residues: CASSSGTGILGETQYF. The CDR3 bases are TGCGCCAGCAGCTCAGGGACCGGTATATTAGGGGAGACCCAGTACTTC.

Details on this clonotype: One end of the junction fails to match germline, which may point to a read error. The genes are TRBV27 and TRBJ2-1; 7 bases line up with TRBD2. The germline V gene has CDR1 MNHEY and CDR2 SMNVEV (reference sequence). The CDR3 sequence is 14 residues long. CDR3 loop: CAGSSLGGYNEQFF. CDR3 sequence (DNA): TGTGCCGGCAGTTCTTTGGGGGGGTACAATGAGCAGTTCTTC.

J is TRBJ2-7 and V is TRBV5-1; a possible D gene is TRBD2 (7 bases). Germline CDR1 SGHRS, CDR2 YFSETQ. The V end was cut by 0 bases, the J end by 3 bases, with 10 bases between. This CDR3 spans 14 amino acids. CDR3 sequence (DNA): TGCGCCAGCAGCTTGGGGGGGGGCATCTACGAGCAGTACTTC. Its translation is CASSLGGGIYEQYF. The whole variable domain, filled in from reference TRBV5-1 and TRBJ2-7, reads KAGVTQTPRYLIKTRGQQVTLSCSPISGHRSVSWYQQTPGQGLQFLFEYFSETQRNKGNFPGRFSGRQFSNSRSEMNVSTLELGDSALYLCASSLGGGIYEQYFGPGTRLTVT.

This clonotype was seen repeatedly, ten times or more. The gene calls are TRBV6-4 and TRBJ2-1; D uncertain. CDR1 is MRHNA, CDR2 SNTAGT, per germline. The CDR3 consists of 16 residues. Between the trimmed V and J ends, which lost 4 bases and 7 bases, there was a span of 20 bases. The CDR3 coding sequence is TGTGCCAGCAGTGCGTTTCCGCCAACAACTTTAAATGAGCAGTTCTTC. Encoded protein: CASSAFPPTTLNEQFF.

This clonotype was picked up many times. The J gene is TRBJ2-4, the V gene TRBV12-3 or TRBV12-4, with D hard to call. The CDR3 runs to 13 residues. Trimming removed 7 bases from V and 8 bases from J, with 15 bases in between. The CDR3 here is CASTLIPWDIQYF. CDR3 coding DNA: TGTGCCAGCACCCTTATTCCTTGGGACATTCAGTACTTC.

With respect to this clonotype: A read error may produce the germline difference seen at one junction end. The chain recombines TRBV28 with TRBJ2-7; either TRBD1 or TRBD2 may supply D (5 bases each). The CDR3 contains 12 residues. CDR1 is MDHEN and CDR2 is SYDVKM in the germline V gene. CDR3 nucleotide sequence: TGTGCAAGCAGCCGAGGGACGCGCGAGGAGTACTTC. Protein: CASSRGTREEYF.

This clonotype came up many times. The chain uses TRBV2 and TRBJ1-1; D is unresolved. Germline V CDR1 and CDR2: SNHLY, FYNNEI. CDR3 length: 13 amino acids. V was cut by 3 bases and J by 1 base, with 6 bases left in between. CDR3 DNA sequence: TGTGCCAGCAGTGAGTTGGAGAACACTGAAGCTTTCTTT. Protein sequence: CASSELENTEAFF.

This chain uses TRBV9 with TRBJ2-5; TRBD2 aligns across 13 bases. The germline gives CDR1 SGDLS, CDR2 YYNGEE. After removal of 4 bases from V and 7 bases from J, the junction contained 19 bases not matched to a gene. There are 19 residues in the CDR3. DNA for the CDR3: TGTGCCAGCAGCAAGATTCCCACTAGCGGGAGGGCAACCGGTGTGACCCAGTACTTC. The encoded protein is CASSKIPTSGRATGVTQYF. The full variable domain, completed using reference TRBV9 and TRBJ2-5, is DSGVTQTPKHLITATGQRVTLRCSPRSGDLSVYWYQQSLDQGLQFLIQYYNGEERAKGNILERFSAQQFPDLHSELNLSSLELGDSALYFCASSKIPTSGRATGVTQYFGPGTRLLVL.

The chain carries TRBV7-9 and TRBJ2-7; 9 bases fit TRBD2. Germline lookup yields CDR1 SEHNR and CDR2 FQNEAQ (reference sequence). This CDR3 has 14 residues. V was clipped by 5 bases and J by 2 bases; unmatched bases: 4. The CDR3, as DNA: TGTGCCAGCAGCCTTAGCGGGAGACCCTACGAGCAGTACTTC. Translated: CASSLSGRPYEQYF.

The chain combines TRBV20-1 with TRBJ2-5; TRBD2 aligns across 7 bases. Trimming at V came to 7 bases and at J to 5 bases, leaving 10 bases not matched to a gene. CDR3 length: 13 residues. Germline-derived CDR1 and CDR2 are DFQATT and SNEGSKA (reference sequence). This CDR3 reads CSGVGGRAETQYF. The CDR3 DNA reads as TGCAGTGGGGTTGGGGGGAGGGCCGAGACCCAGTACTTC.